A selection of T cell receptor beta chains follows, all from one sample in a study of CD8 T cells in Susac syndrome. Each CDR3 protein is one row after TCRdb ran MiXCR on the immunoSEQ multiplex PCR reads. The sample lists fewer than 80,000 distinct CDR3 sequences; approximately 94% were seen once. The sequenced sample was CD8+ T cells from PBMCs. The receptors were gathered from a human donor with multiple sclerosis. CDR3s include the opening cysteine and the closing phenylalanine or tryptophan. A D gene is named only where the DNA matches it firmly. Size is stated for part of the rows, as once, few or many counts, or as a class when the clone is expanded.

TRBD2	TRBV30	-	TRBJ2-7	TGTGCCTGGAGTGACGGACTAGCGGGGGGCTACGAGCAGTACTTC	CAWSDGLAGGYEQYF
-	TRBV19	-	TRBJ2-7	TGTGCCAGTACGGGGCCGGCCTCCTACGAGCAGTACTTC	CASTGPASYEQYF
TRBD1	TRBV7-9	-	TRBJ2-1	TGTGCCAGCAGCTTACGGACAGGGAACATCCATGAGCAGTTCTTC	CASSLRTGNIHEQFF
-	TRBV12-3/TRBV12-4	-	TRBJ1-1	TGTGCCACGGACCAAGCTAAGGCTTTCTTT	CATDQAKAFF
-	TRBV27	-	TRBJ2-7	TGTGCCAGCAGTTTATCGACCACCTACGAGCAGTACTTC	CASSLSTTYEQYF
TRBD1	TRBV29-1	-	TRBJ1-1	TGCAGCGTCGGACAGGGCCCGAACACTGAAGCTTTCTTT	CSVGQGPNTEAFF
TRBD2	TRBV5-1	-	TRBJ2-7	TGCGCCAGCAGCGGCCCTAGCGGGAGGTATTACGAGCAGTACTTC	CASSGPSGRYYEQYF
-	TRBV7-9	-	TRBJ1-5	TGTGCCAGCACGGGGCTACAGGGAGAAGGCAATCAGCCCCAGCATTTT	CASTGLQGEGNQPQHF
-	TRBV20-1	-	TRBJ2-5	TGCAGTGCTAGTCAAGGCAGCCAAGAGACCCAGTACTTC	CSASQGSQETQYF
-	TRBV23-1	-	TRBJ1-4	TGCGCCAGCAGCCAGACTTGGGGGGGAAGAGGGGAAAAACTGTTTTTT	CASSQTWGGRGEKLFF
-	TRBV27	-	TRBJ2-2	TGTGCCAGCAGATCAACAGGGTTCGTGAAGCTGTTTTTT	CASRSTGFVKLFF
-	TRBV12-3/TRBV12-4	-	TRBJ2-1	TGTGCCAGCAGGACACAGGGACACAATGAGCAGTTCTTC	CASRTQGHNEQFF
TRBD2	TRBV4-1	-	TRBJ2-7	TGCGCCAGCAGCCAAGAGCCTAGCGGTTCCTACGAGCAGTACTTC	CASSQEPSGSYEQYF
TRBD2	TRBV15	-	TRBJ2-3	TGTGCCACCAGCCCACTAGCGGGAGGGGATACGCAGTATTTT	CATSPLAGGDTQYF
-	TRBV12-3/TRBV12-4	-	TRBJ1-4	TGTGCCAGCACCGACTTCCGGGACCTCCAAAAACTGTTTTTT	CASTDFRDLQKLFF
-	TRBV5-1	-	TRBJ2-5	TGCGCCAGCAGCATGCCCCAGGGGTGGCAAGAGACCCAGTACTTC	CASSMPQGWQETQYF
TRBD1	TRBV27	-	TRBJ1-1	TGTGCCAGCACGGACAGGTCGGCTGAAGCTTTCTTT	CASTDRSAEAFF
-	TRBV19	-	TRBJ2-2	TGTGCCAGGGCACGGAGGGCTCAAAACGGGGAGCTGTTTTTT	CARARRAQNGELFF
-	TRBV2	-	TRBJ2-6	TGTGCCAGCAGTGGGGAGATCTCTGGGGCCAACGTCCTGACTTTC	CASSGEISGANVLTF
-	TRBV7-9	-	TRBJ2-1	TGTGCCAGCAGCCCGCCTGGGGTCAATGAGCAGTTCTTC	CASSPPGVNEQFF
-	TRBV6-6	-	TRBJ2-7	TGTGCCAGCACACAGGGACGGTCCTACGAGCAGTACTTC	CASTQGRSYEQYF
TRBD1	TRBV14	-	TRBJ2-7	TGTGCCAGCAGCCAAACCGGGACAGGGGACTACGAGCAGTACTTC	CASSQTGTGDYEQYF
-	TRBV19	once	TRBJ2-1	TGTGCCAGCCGACCCGGGACCAGGGTAGGGAGTGAGCAGTTCTTC	CASRPGTRVGSEQFF
-	TRBV4-3	-	TRBJ2-2	TGCGCCAGCAGCACACACAGGGAAACCACCGGGGAGCTGTTTTTT	CASSTHRETTGELFF
-	TRBV12-3/TRBV12-4	-	TRBJ2-7	TGTGCCAGCAGTTTAGAAGATCAGGGCGATTTCTCCTACGAGCAGTACTTC	CASSLEDQGDFSYEQYF
-	TRBV28	-	TRBJ2-1	TGTGCCAGCAGTCCCCCGGGGGATGAGCAGTTCTTC	CASSPPGDEQFF
-	TRBV27	-	TRBJ1-2	TGTGCCATCAACCGGGGGGGAAGGGACTATGGCTACACCTTC	CAINRGGRDYGYTF
TRBD2	TRBV28	-	TRBJ2-7	TGTGCCAGCAGGGGGAGGACTAGCGGGGCCCCCTACGAGCAGTACTTC	CASRGRTSGAPYEQYF
TRBD2	TRBV4-1	-	TRBJ2-7	TGCGCCAGCAGCCAAGATGCCCTAGCGGGGTTGGGGTACTTC	CASSQDALAGLGYF
-	TRBV3-1	-	TRBJ2-7	TGTGCCAGCAGCCTCGAGGTGCTCTCCTACGAGCAGTACTTC	CASSLEVLSYEQYF
-	TRBV3-1	-	TRBJ2-7	TGTGCCAGCAGCCCGGACGGGCCCAGCTACGAGCAGTACTTC	CASSPDGPSYEQYF
-	TRBV9	-	TRBJ2-7	TGTGCCAGCAGCGTAGTATCCGGCCTTCCCCACGAGCAGTACTTC	CASSVVSGLPHEQYF
-	TRBV13	-	TRBJ1-1	TGTGCCAGCAGCTTAGGCTTGAGTTATCGCTTCTTT	CASSLGLSYRFF
-	TRBV20-1	-	TRBJ2-1	TGCAGTGCTAAGCTATCTAGCATGGACTACAATGAGCAGTTCTTC	CSAKLSSMDYNEQFF
-	TRBV27	-	TRBJ2-1	TGTGCCAGCAGTTTAGAAGGGGACAATGAGCAGTTCTTC	CASSLEGDNEQFF
-	TRBV29-1	-	TRBJ2-5	TGCAGCGTGTGGCTTCCAAAAAGGACGTATCAAGAGACCCAGTACTTC	CSVWLPKRTYQETQYF
-	TRBV29-1	-	TRBJ2-1	TGCAGCGTAGGGACCCCAAGCGATGAGCAGTTCTTC	CSVGTPSDEQFF
-	TRBV6-4	-	TRBJ2-2	TGTGCCAGCAGTGGGCAGAACACCGGGGAGCTGTTTTTT	CASSGQNTGELFF
-	TRBV27	-	TRBJ2-4	TGTGCCAGCAGTTTACAGGGGAGGGGAAACATTCAGTACTTC	CASSLQGRGNIQYF
-	TRBV27	once	TRBJ2-7	TGTGCCAGCAGCCATAACTCCTACGAGCAGTACTTC	CASSHNSYEQYF
-	TRBV7-9	-	TRBJ1-5	TGTGCCAGCAGCGGCGCTCTCACAGGAGCTCAGCCCCAGCATTTT	CASSGALTGAQPQHF
TRBD2	TRBV7-9	-	TRBJ2-3	TGTGCCAGCAACCTCTTCGCCTCGGGCGGGGGAGATACGCAGTATTTT	CASNLFASGGGDTQYF
TRBD1	TRBV6-1	few	TRBJ1-1	TGTGCCAGCAGTCCAGGGGGCACTGAAGCTTTCTTT	CASSPGGTEAFF
TRBD1	TRBV27	-	TRBJ1-5	TGTGCCAGCAGCCAGACAGGGATCGGTCAGCCCCAGCATTTT	CASSQTGIGQPQHF
TRBD1	TRBV27	-	TRBJ2-7	TGTGCCAGCAGTTTCCTGGACAGGACCTACGAGCAGTACTTC	CASSFLDRTYEQYF
-	TRBV20-1	-	TRBJ2-7	TGCAGTGCTAGTGGCTTCAGCTCCTACGAGCAGTACTTC	CSASGFSSYEQYF